This entry concerns a single TCR beta chain. This specimen belongs to a study of control samples from healthy donors and cancer patients. TCRdb keeps only in-frame clones here, not all; method: immunoSEQ multiplex PCR. The sample yields about 120,000 clones, roughly 92% seen once. CDR3 size: 15 residues. The trim removed 0 bases at V and 2 bases at J, leaving 4 bases unmatched. Germline CDR1 and CDR2: SGDLS and YYNGEE. V usage is TRBV9 and J usage is TRBJ2-7, with 8 bases matching TRBD2. The TCR sequence derives from an elderly man with head and neck cancer. The sequenced sample was PBMCs. For the CDR3, the DNA is TGTGCCAGCAGCGTAGCTACTAGCGGCCCCTACGAGCAGTACTTC. This translates into CASSVATSGPYEQYF.